This T cell receptor (beta chain) was recorded in a study of technical replicates of blood from several donors (TCRdb year 2017). With respect to this clone: Its antigen remains unidentified. No base quality values were provided; no much bigger clone lies one nucleotide off.

Library preparation employed the immunoSEQ multiplex PCR assay. TCRdb retrieved this table from immuneACCESS and kept in-frame rearrangements only. Not all clones are present; in checked studies, unresolved V genes account for under half, and no reason is known for the remainder. The sample includes about 75,000 clones, with approximately 97% observed a single time. The ten largest clones represent 0.29% of the sample. Relative to germline, V is 0 bases shorter and J is 6 bases shorter, with 9 bases between their ends. From a lookup of the germline V gene, CDR1 and CDR2 are SGHDN and FVKESK. Measured from the cysteine to the phenylalanine, the CDR3 is 14 residues long. Just CDR3 DNA is preserved here, 42 bases in frame from base 1.

In this chain, TRBV14 is recombined with TRBJ2-1; a tentative D call is TRBD2 (5 bases match). This clonotype originated in a human donor in good health. Sequencing was done on a sample of T cells isolated from PBMCs. Here is the DNA: TGTGCCAGCAGCCAAGATAGGGAGCTCAATGAGCAGTTCTTC. It translates as CASSQDRELNEQFF.